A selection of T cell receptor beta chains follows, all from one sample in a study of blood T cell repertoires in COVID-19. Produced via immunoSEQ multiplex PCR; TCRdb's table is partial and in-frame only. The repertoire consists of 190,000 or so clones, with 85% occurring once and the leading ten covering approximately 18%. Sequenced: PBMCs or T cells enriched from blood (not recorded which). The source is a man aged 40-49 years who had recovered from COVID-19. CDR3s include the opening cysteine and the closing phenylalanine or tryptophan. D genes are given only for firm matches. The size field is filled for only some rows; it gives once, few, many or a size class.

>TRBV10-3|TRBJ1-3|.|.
TGTGCCATCAGTAGAGTAAACACCATATATTTT
CAISRVNTIYF
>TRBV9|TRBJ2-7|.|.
TGTGCCAGCAGCGTGGTTCCGGTCGGGAGTATCTACGAGCAGTACTTC
CASSVVPVGSIYEQYF
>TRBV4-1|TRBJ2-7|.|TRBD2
TGCGCCAGCAGCCCCGGGACTAACTACGAGCAGTACTTC
CASSPGTNYEQYF
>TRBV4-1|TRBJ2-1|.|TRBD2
TGCGCCAGCAGCCAAGTAACTAGCGGGATTGTTGAGCAGTTCTTC
CASSQVTSGIVEQFF
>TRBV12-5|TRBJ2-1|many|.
TGTGCTAGTGGCACCCCGTTTCTGGACACACCGAGCAATGAGCAGTTCTTC
CASGTPFLDTPSNEQFF
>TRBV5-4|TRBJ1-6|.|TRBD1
TGTGCCAGCAGCTTACAGGGGGATTCACCCCTCCACTTT
CASSLQGDSPLHF
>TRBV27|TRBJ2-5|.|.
TGTGCCAGCAGTTTACAGGATTGGTTGCCGGGAACCCAGTACTTC
CASSLQDWLPGTQYF
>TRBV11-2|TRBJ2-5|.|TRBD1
TGTGCCAGCAGCTCCGGGACAGGGAGGTCGGAGACCCAGTACTTC
CASSSGTGRSETQYF
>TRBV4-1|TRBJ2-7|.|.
TGCGCCAGCAGCCAATCAGGTTGGGGGCTCAACGAGCAGTACTTC
CASSQSGWGLNEQYF
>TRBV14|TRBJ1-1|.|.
TGTGCCAGCAGCCAAGGTCTAGGGACAAGGATGACCTTGAACACTGAAGCTTTCTTT
CASSQGLGTRMTLNTEAFF
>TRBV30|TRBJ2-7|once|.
TGTGCCTGGAGTGATCCGCAGGGAAAACCCCACGAGCAGTACTTC
CAWSDPQGKPHEQYF
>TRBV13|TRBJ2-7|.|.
TGTGCCAGCAGCGGAGGTAGAGAACCCGAGCAGTACTTC
CASSGGREPEQYF
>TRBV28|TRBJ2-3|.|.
TGTGCCAGCAGTTTCGGAGAGGATACGCAGTATTTT
CASSFGEDTQYF
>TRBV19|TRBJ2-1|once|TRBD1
TGTGCCACCTCTCGGACAGGGATTAATGAGCAGTTCTTC
CATSRTGINEQFF
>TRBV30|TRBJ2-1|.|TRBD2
TGTGCCTGGAGACGGCTAGCGGGAGGGCCGTTTTACAATGAGCAGTTCTTC
CAWRRLAGGPFYNEQFF
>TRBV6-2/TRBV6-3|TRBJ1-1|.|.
TGTGCCAGCAGTTACTCGAATGGGGGCTTGGAGAGCACTGAAGCTTTCTTT
CASSYSNGGLESTEAFF
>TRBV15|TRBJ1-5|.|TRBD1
TGTGCCACCAGCAGGGGGACAGACCTCAATCAGCCCCAGCATTTT
CATSRGTDLNQPQHF
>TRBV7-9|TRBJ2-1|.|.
TGTGCCAGCAGTCAACAGGGATGGGAGCAGTTCTTC
CASSQQGWEQFF
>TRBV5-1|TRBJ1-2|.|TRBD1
TGCGCCAGCAGCTTGGGACAGGGGTCTAACTATGGCTACACCTTC
CASSLGQGSNYGYTF
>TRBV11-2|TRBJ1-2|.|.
TGTGCCAGCAGCTTAGATCGTCTAGTTCGGCTAACCAACCCTTCCGGCTACACCTTC
CASSLDRLVRLTNPSGYTF
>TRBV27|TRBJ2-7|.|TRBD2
TGTGCCAGCAGTTTCGGCGGGAGCTCCTACGAGCAGTACTTC
CASSFGGSSYEQYF
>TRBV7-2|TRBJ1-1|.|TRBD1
TGTGCCAGCAGCTTGGGACAGGGGAACACTGAAGCTTTCTTT
CASSLGQGNTEAFF
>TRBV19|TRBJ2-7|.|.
TGTGCCAGTAGTAGTGACCGGGGAACACGGCAGTACTTC
CASSSDRGTRQYF
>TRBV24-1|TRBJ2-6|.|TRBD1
TGTGCCACCAGTGATACCGGGACAGCAAGCTCTGGGGCCAACGTCCTGACTTTC
CATSDTGTASSGANVLTF
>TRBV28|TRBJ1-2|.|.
TGTGCCAGCAGTTTAGTGGAGTATGGCTACACCTTC
CASSLVEYGYTF
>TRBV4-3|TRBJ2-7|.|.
TGCGCCAGCAGCCAAGACTGGGCGGGCTCATCCTACGAGCAGTACTTC
CASSQDWAGSSYEQYF